The clone carrying this T cell receptor (beta chain) appeared a few times. The antigen remains undetermined. PCR used 60 Vbeta primers and 13 Jbeta primers. Profiled with immunoSEQ multiplex PCR; TCRdb holds only in-frame clones, not every one. The sample includes some 120,000 clones, 65% of them seen just once. This sample was taken from a study of cytomegalovirus exposure and HLA in healthy donors. Study-level points and caveats: It was only CMV serostatus that was available as immune exposure information. As a later analysis revealed, most CMV-associated TCR beta chains appeared HLA-restricted. TCR beta sequences reportedly predicted most subjects' HLA-A and HLA-B alleles accurately.

CDR3 length: 15 amino acids. J lost 2 bases, V lost 5 bases, and 5 bases had no gene match. Germline V lookup: CDR1 SEHNR, CDR2 FQNEAQ (reference sequence). Sequenced material: PBMCs. The chain uses TRBV7-9 and TRBJ2-7, with TRBD2 matching 11 bases. The TCR originated in a woman between 35 and 50 years old in good health and CMV-seropositive. The CDR3 sequence is CASSRTSGQTYEQYF. The CDR3 DNA is TGTGCCAGCAGCCGGACTAGCGGGCAAACCTACGAGCAGTACTTC.